This record concerns one TCR beta chain sequence. TCRbeta library preparation incorporated unique molecular identifiers. Each CDR3 protein is one row after TCRdb ran MiXCR on the PCR reads. The table records about 420,000 distinct CDR3 sequences, roughly a tenth of them present only once. Trimming removed 3 bases at V and 9 bases at J, with 15 bases between. Germline values: CDR1 MGHRA, CDR2 YSYEKL. The CDR3 extends over 15 amino acids. The data belong to a study of T-cell reconstitution after alpha-beta-depleted transplantation in children. The chain combines TRBV4-1 with TRBJ1-6; D might be TRBD1 (5 bases). The sample here was PBMCs from the stem cell graft donor, taken from the stem cell graft. The TCR was taken from a human donor who donated a stem cell graft to a child with acute myeloid leukemia. The CDR3 bases are TGCGCCAGCAGCCAGACCGGGACGTTCCTTTCACCCCTCCACTTT. Translating it yields CASSQTGTFLSPLHF.